Listed here are 10 T cell receptor beta chains from one sample, sequenced in a study of T cell repertoires in cytomegalovirus infection. Antigens of these TCRs are unknown. TCRdb reprocessed the reads via MiXCR and lists one record per CDR3 protein. This sample has fewer than 650,000 distinct CDR3 sequences; 40% occur once, and the top ten carry 48%. The starting material was cultured PBMCs, obtained from culture after CMV antigen stimulation. Receptors were obtained from a human donor in good health (CMV status not recorded). Some clones in this sample may be carry-over from other donors' samples.

The chain combines TRBV25-1 with TRBJ2-5; TRBD2 aligns across 11 bases. V gave up 3 bases and J gave up 3 bases; unmatched junction bases: 3. The CDR3 totals 15 residues. CDR1 MGHDK and CDR2 SYGVNS come from the germline V gene. In nucleotides, the CDR3 is TGTGCCAGCAGTGACACTAGCGGGAGCGAAGAGACCCAGTACTTC. It translates to CASSDTSGSEETQYF. The variable domain in full, completed from reference TRBV25-1 and TRBJ2-5, reads EADIYQTPRYLVIGTGKKITLECSQTMGHDKMYWYQQDPGMELHLIHYSYGVNSTEKGDLSSESTVSRIRTEHFPLTLESARPSHTSQYLCASSDTSGSEETQYFGPGTRLLVL.

The J gene is TRBJ1-6, the V gene TRBV6-6, with 7 nucleotides matching TRBD1. There are 13 residues in the CDR3. The V gene end was trimmed by 6 bases and the J gene end by 8 bases; junction bases not matched to a gene: 4. CDR1 MNHNY and CDR2 SVGAGI come from the germline V gene (reference sequence). CDR3: CASRDTGDSPLHF. The CDR3 DNA sequence: TGTGCCAGCAGGGACACAGGGGATTCACCCCTCCACTTT.

This clonotype was counted a few times. This chain connects TRBV6-2 or TRBV6-3 to TRBJ2-7, with TRBD1 matching 8 bases. The CDR3 contains 16 residues. J was trimmed by 0 bases and V by 6 bases; bases with no gene match: 10. CDR1 MNHEY and CDR2 SVGEGT come from the germline V gene. CDR3 in DNA: TGTGCCAGCAGCCCACGACAGGGGTCACCCTCCTACGAGCAGTACTTC. Protein product: CASSPRQGSPSYEQYF.

Only a few counts were recorded for this clonotype. The rearrangement uses TRBV7-2 and TRBJ2-3; the D call may be TRBD1 or TRBD2 (6 bases each). CDR1 is SGHTA and CDR2 is FQGNSA in the germline V gene. Trimming cost V 0 bases and J 7 bases, with 11 bases left between them. This CDR3 is 14 amino acids long. The CDR3 sequence: CASSLAGGTYTQYF. The CDR3 DNA sequence: TGTGCCAGCAGCTTAGCGGGGGGCACGTATACGCAGTATTTT.

The chain carries TRBV7-8 and TRBJ1-5; 8 positions match TRBD1. The CDR3 contains 18 residues. Germline CDR1 SGHVS, CDR2 FQNEAQ. Trimming took 5 bases from V and 1 from J; bases not matched to a gene: 13. The CDR3 loop reads CASSQGAGQLGSNQPQHF. The DNA for the CDR3 is TGTGCCAGCAGCCAGGGGGCAGGTCAACTGGGAAGCAATCAGCCCCAGCATTTT.

This clonotype was detected only a few times. The chain recombines TRBV7-6 with TRBJ2-3, with D uncertain. Germline V gene lookup returns CDR1 SGHVS and CDR2 FNYEAQ. The CDR3 is 15 residues long. V was pared by 3 bases and J by 2 bases, with 12 bases between. The DNA of the CDR3 is TGTGCCAGCAGCTTTGACGTTGGGGACACAGATACGCAGTATTTT. It codes for CASSFDVGDTDTQYF.

The chain combines TRBV6-5 with TRBJ2-1; 9 nucleotides match TRBD2. V trimming: 6 bases; J trimming: 4 bases; junction bases outside the gene matches: 7. This CDR3 has 15 residues. Germline V gene data show CDR1 as MNHEY and CDR2 as SVGAGI. The CDR3 loop is CASSPQLAGYNEQFF. The CDR3 region has the DNA TGTGCCAGCAGCCCCCAACTAGCGGGTTACAATGAGCAGTTCTTC.

This chain uses TRBV7-8 with TRBJ1-5; D might be TRBD1 (6 bases). The germline V gene encodes CDR1 SGHVS and CDR2 FQNEAQ. The length of the CDR3 is 15 residues. Trimming stripped 5 bases from V and 0 bases from J, with 11 bases between. CDR3 in amino acids: CASSQTGNSNQPQHF. As DNA, the CDR3 is TGTGCCAGCAGCCAGACAGGAAATAGCAATCAGCCCCAGCATTTT.

The chain carries TRBV12-3 or TRBV12-4 and TRBJ1-1, with D hard to call. This CDR3 has 12 amino acids. The V gene lost 2 bases and the J gene lost 7 bases, with 8 bases spanning the gap. This CDR3 is CASSLLSFEAFF. CDR3 nucleotides: TGTGCCAGCAGTTTATTGAGTTTTGAAGCTTTCTTT.

This clonotype was detected only once. The chain carries TRBV4-3 and TRBJ1-6, with D possibly being TRBD1 (5 bases). V was clipped by 1 base and J by 6 bases, with 10 bases between them. There are 15 residues in the CDR3. The germline gives CDR1 LGHNA, CDR2 YSLEER. The DNA of the CDR3 is TGCGCCAGCAGCCAAGCGTCAGGGACTAATTCACCCCTCCACTTT. This translates into CASSQASGTNSPLHF.